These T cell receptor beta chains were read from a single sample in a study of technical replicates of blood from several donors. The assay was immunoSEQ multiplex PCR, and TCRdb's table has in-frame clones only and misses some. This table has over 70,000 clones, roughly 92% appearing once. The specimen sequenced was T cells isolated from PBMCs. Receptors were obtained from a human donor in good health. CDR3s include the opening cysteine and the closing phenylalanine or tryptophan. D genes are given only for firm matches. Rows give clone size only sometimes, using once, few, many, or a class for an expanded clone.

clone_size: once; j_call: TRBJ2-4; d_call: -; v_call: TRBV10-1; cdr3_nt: TGCGCCAGCAGCGGGACAATGGAACTAGCCAAAAACATTCAGTACTTC; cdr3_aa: CASSGTMELAKNIQYF
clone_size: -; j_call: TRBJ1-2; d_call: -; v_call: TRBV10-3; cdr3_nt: TGTGCCATCAGTGAGTTCCGGGAAGCGGTCTATGGCTACACCTTC; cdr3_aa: CAISEFREAVYGYTF
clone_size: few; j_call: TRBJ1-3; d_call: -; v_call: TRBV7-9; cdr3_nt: TGTGCCAGCAGCTTTTCGGGGGTAGGAGGAAACACCATATATTTT; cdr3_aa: CASSFSGVGGNTIYF
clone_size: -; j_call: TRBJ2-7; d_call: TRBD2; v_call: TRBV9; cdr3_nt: TGTGCCAGCAGCGTAAGCCCCAGACTAGCCTCCTACGAGCAGTACTTC; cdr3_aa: CASSVSPRLASYEQYF
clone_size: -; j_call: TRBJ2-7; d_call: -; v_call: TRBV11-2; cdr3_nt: TGTGCCAGCAGCTACTGGTCCTACGAGCAGTACTTC; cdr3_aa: CASSYWSYEQYF
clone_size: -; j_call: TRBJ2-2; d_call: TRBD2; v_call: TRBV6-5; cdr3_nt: TGTGCCAGCAGTAGCACTAGCGGGAGGGGCGGGGAGCTGTTTTTT; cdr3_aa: CASSSTSGRGGELFF
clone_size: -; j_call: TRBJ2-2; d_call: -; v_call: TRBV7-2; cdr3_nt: TGTGCCAGCAGCCCCAGGGGGGAGAGCGGGGAGCTGTTTTTT; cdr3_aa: CASSPRGESGELFF
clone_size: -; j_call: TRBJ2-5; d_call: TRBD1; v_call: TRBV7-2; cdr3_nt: TGTGCCAGCAGCTTTCCGGACAGGGAAGAGACCCAGTACTTC; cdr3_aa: CASSFPDREETQYF
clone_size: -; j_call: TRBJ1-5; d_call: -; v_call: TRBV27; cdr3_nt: TGTGCCAGCAGTTACATCTCAGGTGCCAATCAGCCCCAGCATTTT; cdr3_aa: CASSYISGANQPQHF
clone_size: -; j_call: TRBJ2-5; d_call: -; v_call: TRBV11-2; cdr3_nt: TGTGCCAGCAGTCCAGGGTTAGATTGGGAGACCCAGTACTTC; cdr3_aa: CASSPGLDWETQYF
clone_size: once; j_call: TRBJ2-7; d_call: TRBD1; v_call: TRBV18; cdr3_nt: TGTGCCAGCTCCACAATAACAGGGGAATACGAGCAGTACTTC; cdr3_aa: CASSTITGEYEQYF
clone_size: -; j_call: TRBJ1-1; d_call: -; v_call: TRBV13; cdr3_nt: TGTGCCAGCAGCTCTCAGGGCACTGAAGCTTTCTTT; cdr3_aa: CASSSQGTEAFF
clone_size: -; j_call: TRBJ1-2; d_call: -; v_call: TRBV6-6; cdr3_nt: TGTGCCAGCAGTTACGAATGGGCCAGCAACTATGGCTACACCTTC; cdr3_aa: CASSYEWASNYGYTF
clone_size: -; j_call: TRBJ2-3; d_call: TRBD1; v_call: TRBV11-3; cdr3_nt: TGTGCCAGCAGCTTAGATGGACAGGGAACAGATACGCAGTATTTT; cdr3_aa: CASSLDGQGTDTQYF
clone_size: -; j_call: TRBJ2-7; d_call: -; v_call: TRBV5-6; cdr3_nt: TGTGCCAGTAGGACTCGAGGGAGATTATCCTACGAGCAGTACTTC; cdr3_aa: CASRTRGRLSYEQYF
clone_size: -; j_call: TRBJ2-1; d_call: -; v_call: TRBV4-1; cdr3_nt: TGCGCCAGCAGCCAAGATCGGACCAGCGGGCCATACAATGAGCAGTTCTTC; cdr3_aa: CASSQDRTSGPYNEQFF
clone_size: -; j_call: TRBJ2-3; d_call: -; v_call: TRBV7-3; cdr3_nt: TGTGCCAGCAGCTTTTACGGGGGCACAGATACGCAGTATTTT; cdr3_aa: CASSFYGGTDTQYF
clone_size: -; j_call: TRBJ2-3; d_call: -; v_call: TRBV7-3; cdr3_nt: TGTGCCAGCAGCCTCCCGACAGGCACAGATACGCAGTATTTT; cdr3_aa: CASSLPTGTDTQYF
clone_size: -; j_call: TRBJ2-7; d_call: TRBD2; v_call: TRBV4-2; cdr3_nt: TGTGCCAGCAGCCAAGGAGCGGGAGTTATCTACGAGCAGTACTTC; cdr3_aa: CASSQGAGVIYEQYF
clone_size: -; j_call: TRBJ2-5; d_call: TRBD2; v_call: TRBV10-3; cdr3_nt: TGTGCCATCGGGAAGACTAGCGGGAGTCGAGAGACCCAGTACTTC; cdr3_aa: CAIGKTSGSRETQYF
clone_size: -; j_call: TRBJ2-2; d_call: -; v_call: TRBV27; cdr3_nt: TGTGCCAGCAGTTTATATGTCGCCGGGGAGCTGTTTTTT; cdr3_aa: CASSLYVAGELFF
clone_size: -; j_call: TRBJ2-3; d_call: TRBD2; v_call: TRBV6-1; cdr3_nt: TGTGCCAGCAGTGAGCGAGCGGGAGGGCCCACAGATACGCAGTATTTT; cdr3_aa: CASSERAGGPTDTQYF
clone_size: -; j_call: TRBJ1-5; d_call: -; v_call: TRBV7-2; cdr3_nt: TGTGCCAGCAGCTTAGTGGACAGCGGCAATCAGCCCCAGCATTTT; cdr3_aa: CASSLVDSGNQPQHF
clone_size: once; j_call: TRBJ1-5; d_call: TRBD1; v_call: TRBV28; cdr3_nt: TGTGCCAGCATTCCGACAGGGTATAGCAATCAGCCCCAGCATTTT; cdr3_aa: CASIPTGYSNQPQHF
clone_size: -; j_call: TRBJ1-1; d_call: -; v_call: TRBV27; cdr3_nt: TGTGCCAGCAGTTTCTCCGGGTTCACTGAAGCTTTCTTT; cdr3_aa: CASSFSGFTEAFF
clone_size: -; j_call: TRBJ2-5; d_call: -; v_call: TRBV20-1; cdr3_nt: TGCAGTGCTAGAGACCTTGAGACCCAGTACTTC; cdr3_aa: CSARDLETQYF
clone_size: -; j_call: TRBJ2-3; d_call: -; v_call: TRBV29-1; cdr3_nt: TGCAGCGTTCGCGGCAGGGGAACCATCACAGATACGCAGTATTTT; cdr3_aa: CSVRGRGTITDTQYF
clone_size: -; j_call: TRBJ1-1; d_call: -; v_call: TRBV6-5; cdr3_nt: TGTGCCAGCAGTTACTCAGGGGAAACTGAAGCTTTCTTT; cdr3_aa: CASSYSGETEAFF
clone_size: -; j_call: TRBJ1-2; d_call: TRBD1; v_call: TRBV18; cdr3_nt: TGTGCCAGCTCACTGGGCGACAGGGGGCCCGGCTACACCTTC; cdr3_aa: CASSLGDRGPGYTF
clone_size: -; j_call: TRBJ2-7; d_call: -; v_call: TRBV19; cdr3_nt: TGTGCCAGTAGTATAACCGGGACAAGACTTCTCGAGCAGTACTTC; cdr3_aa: CASSITGTRLLEQYF
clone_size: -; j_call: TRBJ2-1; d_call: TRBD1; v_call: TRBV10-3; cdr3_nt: TGTGCCACAGGGACAGAATACAATGAGCAGTTCTTC; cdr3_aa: CATGTEYNEQFF
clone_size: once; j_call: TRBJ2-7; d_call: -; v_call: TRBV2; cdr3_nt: TGTGCCAGCAGTGAAGCGTGGGCAATCTACGAGCAGTACTTC; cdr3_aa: CASSEAWAIYEQYF
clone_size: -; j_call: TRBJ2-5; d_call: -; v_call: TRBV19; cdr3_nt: TGTGCCAGCGGCACAGGGTACCAAGAGACCCAGTACTTC; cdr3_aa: CASGTGYQETQYF
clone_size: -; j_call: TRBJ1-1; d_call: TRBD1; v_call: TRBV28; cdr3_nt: TGTGCCAGCATTACAGGGGTGAACACTGAAGCTTTCTTT; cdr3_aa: CASITGVNTEAFF
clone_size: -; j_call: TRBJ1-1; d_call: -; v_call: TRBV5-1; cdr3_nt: TGCGCCAGCAGCTTCGGGGGAGGGAGCACTGAAGCTTTCTTT; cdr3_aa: CASSFGGGSTEAFF
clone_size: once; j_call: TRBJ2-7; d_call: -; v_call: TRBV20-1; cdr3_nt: TGCAGTGCTAGGGTAGCGGACGAGCAGTACTTC; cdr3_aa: CSARVADEQYF
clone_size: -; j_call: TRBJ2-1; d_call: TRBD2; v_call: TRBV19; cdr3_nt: TGTGCCAGTAGTATAGTAGCTAGCGGGGCTGTATACAATGAGCAGTTCTTC; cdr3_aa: CASSIVASGAVYNEQFF
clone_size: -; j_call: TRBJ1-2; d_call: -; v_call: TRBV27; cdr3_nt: TGTGCCAGCAGACAGCTTAGTTCCTATGGCTACACCTTC; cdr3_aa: CASRQLSSYGYTF
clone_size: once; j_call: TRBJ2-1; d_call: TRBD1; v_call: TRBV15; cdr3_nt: TGTGCCACCAGCAGAGATGAGGGGGCCCTCTACAATGAGCAGTTCTTC; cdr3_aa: CATSRDEGALYNEQFF
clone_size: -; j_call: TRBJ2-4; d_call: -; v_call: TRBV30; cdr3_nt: TGTGCCTGGAGTTCACCCGGGTCAGCCAAAAACATTCAGTACTTC; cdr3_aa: CAWSSPGSAKNIQYF
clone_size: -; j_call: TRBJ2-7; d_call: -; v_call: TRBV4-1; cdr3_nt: TGCGCCAGCTTATCTCCCTCCTACGAGCAGTACTTC; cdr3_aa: CASLSPSYEQYF
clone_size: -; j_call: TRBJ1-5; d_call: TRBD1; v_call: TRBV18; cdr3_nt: TGTGCCAGCTCACCACCTGGGACAGGCAATCAGCCCCAGCATTTT; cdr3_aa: CASSPPGTGNQPQHF